The clone carrying this TCR beta chain was seen just once. Its antigen is still unknown. The authors distributed each subset's genomic DNA evenly over several immunoSEQ plates. TCRdb's copy holds only in-frame clones and misses some; the assay was immunoSEQ multiplex PCR. The data hold 2 million to 2.5 million clones, with over 85% observed a single time. This entry comes from a study of shared clonotypes between healthy human individuals. V dropped 4 bases and J dropped 3; count of bases not matched to a gene: 5. The germline V gene has CDR1 ENHRY and CDR2 SYGVKD. The CDR3 consists of 14 residues. Findings and caveats of the study: The genetic and exposure-history diversity represented was limited by few donors.

A split of CD4+ cells into CD45RA+ naive and CD45RA-negative memory subsets was performed. The chain joins TRBV10-3 to TRBJ2-7, with TRBD1 matching over 8 bases. The sequenced sample consisted of naive CD4+ T cells from PBMCs. Sample subset: CD45RA+ positively selected. The receptor was derived from a man between 18 and 29 years old in good health. Some clones in this sample may be carry-over from other donors' samples. The CDR3 region is CAISGTGLGYEQYF. In DNA form, the CDR3 reads TGTGCCATCAGTGGGACAGGGTTGGGCTACGAGCAGTACTTC.